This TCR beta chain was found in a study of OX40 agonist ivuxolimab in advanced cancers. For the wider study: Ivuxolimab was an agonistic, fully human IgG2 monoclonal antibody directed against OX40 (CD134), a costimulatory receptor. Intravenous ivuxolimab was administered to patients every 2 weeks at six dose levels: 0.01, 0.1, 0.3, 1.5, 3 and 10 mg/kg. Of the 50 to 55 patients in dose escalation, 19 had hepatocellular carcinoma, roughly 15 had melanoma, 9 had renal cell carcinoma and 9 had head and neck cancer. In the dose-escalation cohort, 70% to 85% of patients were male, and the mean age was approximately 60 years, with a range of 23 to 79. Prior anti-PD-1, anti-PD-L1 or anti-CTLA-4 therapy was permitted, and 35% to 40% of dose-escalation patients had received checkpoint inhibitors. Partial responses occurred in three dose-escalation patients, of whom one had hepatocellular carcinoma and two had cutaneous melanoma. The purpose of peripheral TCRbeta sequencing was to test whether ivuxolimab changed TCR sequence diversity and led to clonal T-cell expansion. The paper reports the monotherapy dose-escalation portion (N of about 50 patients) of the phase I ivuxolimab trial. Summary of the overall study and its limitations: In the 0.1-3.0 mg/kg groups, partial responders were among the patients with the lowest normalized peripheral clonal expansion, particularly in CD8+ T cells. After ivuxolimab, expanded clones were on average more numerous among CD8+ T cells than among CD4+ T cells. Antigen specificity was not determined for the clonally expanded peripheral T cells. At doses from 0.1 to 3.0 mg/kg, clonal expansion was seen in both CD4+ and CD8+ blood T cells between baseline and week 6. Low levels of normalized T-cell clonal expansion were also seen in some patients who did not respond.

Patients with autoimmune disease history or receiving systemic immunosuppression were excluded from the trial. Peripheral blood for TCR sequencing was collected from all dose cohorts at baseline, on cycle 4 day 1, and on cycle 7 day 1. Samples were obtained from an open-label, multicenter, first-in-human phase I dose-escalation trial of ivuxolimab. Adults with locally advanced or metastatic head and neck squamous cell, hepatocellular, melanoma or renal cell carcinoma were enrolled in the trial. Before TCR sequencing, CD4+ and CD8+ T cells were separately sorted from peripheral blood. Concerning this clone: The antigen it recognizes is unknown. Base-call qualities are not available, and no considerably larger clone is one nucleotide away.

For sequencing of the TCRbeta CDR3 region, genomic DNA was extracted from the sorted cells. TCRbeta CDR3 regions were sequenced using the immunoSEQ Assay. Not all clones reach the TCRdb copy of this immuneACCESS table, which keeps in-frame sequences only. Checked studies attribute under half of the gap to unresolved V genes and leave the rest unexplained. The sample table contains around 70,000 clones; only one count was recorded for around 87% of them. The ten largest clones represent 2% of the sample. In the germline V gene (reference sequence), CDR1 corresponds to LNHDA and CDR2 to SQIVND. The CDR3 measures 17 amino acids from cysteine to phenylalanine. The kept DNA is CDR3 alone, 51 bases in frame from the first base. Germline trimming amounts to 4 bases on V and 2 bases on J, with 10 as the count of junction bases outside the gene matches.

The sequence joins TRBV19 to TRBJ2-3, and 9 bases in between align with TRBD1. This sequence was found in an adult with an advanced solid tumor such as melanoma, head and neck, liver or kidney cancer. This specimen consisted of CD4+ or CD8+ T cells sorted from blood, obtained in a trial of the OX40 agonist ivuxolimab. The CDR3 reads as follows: CASSTTTGTGYTDTQYF. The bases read TGTGCCAGTAGTACTACGACAGGGACAGGGTACACAGATACGCAGTATTTT.